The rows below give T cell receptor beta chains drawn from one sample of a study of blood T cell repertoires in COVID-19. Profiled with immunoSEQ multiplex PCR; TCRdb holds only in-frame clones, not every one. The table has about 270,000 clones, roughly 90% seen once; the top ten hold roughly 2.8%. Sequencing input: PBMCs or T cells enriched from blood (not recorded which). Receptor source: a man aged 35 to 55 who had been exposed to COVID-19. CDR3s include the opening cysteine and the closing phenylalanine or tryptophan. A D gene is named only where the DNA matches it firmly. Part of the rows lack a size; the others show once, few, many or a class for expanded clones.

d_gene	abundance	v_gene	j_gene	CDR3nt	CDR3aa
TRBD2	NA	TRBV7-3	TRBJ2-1	TGTGCCAGCAGCCCCCGGACTAGCGGGAACAATGAGCAGTTCTTC	CASSPRTSGNNEQFF
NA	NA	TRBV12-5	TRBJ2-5	TGTGCTAGTGGACGGGAGAAACGGGAGACCCAGTACTTC	CASGREKRETQYF
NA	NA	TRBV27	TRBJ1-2	TGTGCCAGCAGCCCGCAACGACAGATAACAAACTATGGCTACACCTTC	CASSPQRQITNYGYTF
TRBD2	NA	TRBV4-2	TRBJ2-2	TGTGCCAGCAGCCAAGAGACTAGCGGGAGGGTAGCCGGGGAGCTGTTTTTT	CASSQETSGRVAGELFF
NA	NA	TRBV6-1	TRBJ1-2	TGTGCCAGCAGTGAAGCTGGGCCAGTTTACGGCTACACCTTC	CASSEAGPVYGYTF
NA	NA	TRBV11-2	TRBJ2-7	TGTGCCAGCAGCTTACGGGCAGGGACACTGGATTCCTACGAGCAGTACTTC	CASSLRAGTLDSYEQYF
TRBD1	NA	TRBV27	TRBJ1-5	TGTGCCAGCAGTCGGACAGGGACGATTTTAAGCAATCAGCCCCAGCATTTT	CASSRTGTILSNQPQHF
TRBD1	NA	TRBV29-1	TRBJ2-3	TGCAGCGTTGAAGTCCGGGACAGGGGGACAGATACGCAGTATTTT	CSVEVRDRGTDTQYF
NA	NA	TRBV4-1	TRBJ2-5	TGCGCCAGCAGCCAAGATTTTACGGGATCTCAAGAGACCCAGTACTTC	CASSQDFTGSQETQYF
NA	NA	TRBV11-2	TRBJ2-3	TGTGCCAGCAGCTTAATCACGGAGAGCACAGATACGCAGTATTTT	CASSLITESTDTQYF
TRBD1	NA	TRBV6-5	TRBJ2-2	TGTGCCAGCAGGAGACAGGGATCCTACGGGGAGCTGTTTTTT	CASRRQGSYGELFF
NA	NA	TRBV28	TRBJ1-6	TGTGCCAGCAGTTTCGATAATTCACCCCTCCACTTT	CASSFDNSPLHF
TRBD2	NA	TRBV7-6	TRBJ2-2	TGTGCCAGCAGCCCCTATAGCGGGAGGGACGGGGAGCTGTTTTTT	CASSPYSGRDGELFF
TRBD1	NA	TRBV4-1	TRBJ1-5	TGCGCCAGCAGCCTCGGACAGGGGCAACAGCCCCAGCATTTT	CASSLGQGQQPQHF
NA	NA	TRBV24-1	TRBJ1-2	TGTGCCTCGGGACTCGTCGCTTATGGCTACACCTTC	CASGLVAYGYTF
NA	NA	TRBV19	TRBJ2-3	TGTGCCAGTAGTACTTCCGGCACAGATACGCAGTATTTT	CASSTSGTDTQYF
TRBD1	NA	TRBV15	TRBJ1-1	TGTGCCTCCCATCCCGGGACAGTGAACACTGAAGCTTTCTTT	CASHPGTVNTEAFF
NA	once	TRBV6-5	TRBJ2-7	TGTGCCAGTGACTCAGTGGCTGCCGGCGAGCAGTACTTC	CASDSVAAGEQYF
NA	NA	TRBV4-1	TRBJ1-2	TGCGCCAGCAGGCCAAGAGTGGGAGGTGTAGAAGGCTACACCTTC	CASRPRVGGVEGYTF
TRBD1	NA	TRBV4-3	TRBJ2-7	TGCGCCAGCAGCCAAGATTTAGAGACAGGGCTCGAGCAGTACTTC	CASSQDLETGLEQYF
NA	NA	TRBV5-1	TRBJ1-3	TGCGCCAGCAAGGAGGGATTAGCGGCTGGAAACACCATATATTTT	CASKEGLAAGNTIYF
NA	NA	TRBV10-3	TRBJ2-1	TGTGCCATCCAGGGGCGGTCCTACAATGAGCAGTTCTTC	CAIQGRSYNEQFF
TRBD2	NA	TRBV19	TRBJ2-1	TGTGCCAGTAGTACCGACTGGACTAGCGGGATCTCCTACAATGAGCAGTTCTTC	CASSTDWTSGISYNEQFF
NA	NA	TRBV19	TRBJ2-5	TGTGCCAGTAGTGTTCGTGGGGGGGCCCTCCAAGAGACCCAGTACTTC	CASSVRGGALQETQYF
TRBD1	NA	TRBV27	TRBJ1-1	TGTGCCAGCAGTTTATCTGCAGGGGGCTTAATTGAAGCTTTCTTT	CASSLSAGGLIEAFF
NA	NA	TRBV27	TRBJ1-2	TGTGCCAGCAGTTTAACTTTTGGGGGGTACTATGGCTACACCTTC	CASSLTFGGYYGYTF
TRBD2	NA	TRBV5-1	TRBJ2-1	TGCGCCAGCAGCTCAACTACTAGCGGGATGAGGAATGAGCAGTTCTTC	CASSSTTSGMRNEQFF
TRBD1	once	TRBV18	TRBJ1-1	TGTGCCAGCTCACCACGGACAGGGGCGGGCACTGAAGCTTTCTTT	CASSPRTGAGTEAFF
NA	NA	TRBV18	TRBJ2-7	TGTGCCAGCTCACCATCTACCGACGAGCAGTACTTC	CASSPSTDEQYF
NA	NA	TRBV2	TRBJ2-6	TGTGCCAGCAATAGCCGCTCTGGGGCCAACGTCCTGACTTTC	CASNSRSGANVLTF
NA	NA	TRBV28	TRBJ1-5	TGTGCCAGCAGTTCCCCAGCAAGGGGAGGGGCCAATCAGCCCCAGCATTTT	CASSSPARGGANQPQHF
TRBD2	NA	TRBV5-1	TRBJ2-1	TGCGCCAGCAGTCCTAGCGGGAGTTCCTACAATGAGCAGTTCTTC	CASSPSGSSYNEQFF
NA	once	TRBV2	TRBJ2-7	TGTGCCAGAGGGGGGAGGGCAATCTCCTACGAGCAGTACTTC	CARGGRAISYEQYF
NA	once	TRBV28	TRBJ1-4	TGTGCCAGCAGTTTATCGGAGGGACAAAAACTGTTTTTT	CASSLSEGQKLFF
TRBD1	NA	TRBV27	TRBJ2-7	TGTGCCAGCAGCATTACAGGGGCCGAGCAGTACTTC	CASSITGAEQYF
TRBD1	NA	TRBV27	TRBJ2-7	TGTGCCAGCAGTAATCGACCGGGACAGGGGGTTCTCGAGCAGTACTTC	CASSNRPGQGVLEQYF
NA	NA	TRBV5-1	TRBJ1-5	TGCGCCAGCAGCCCCGGATCAGCGTACGAAACGTTTTATAGCAATCAGCCCCAGCATTTT	CASSPGSAYETFYSNQPQHF
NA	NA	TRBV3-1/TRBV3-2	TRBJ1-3	TGTGCCAGCAGCCCCCGGGAGGCTGGAAACACCATATATTTT	CASSPREAGNTIYF
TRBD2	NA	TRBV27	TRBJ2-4	TGTGCCAGCAGTTATACTAGCGGAAACATTCAGTACTTC	CASSYTSGNIQYF
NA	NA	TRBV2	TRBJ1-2	TGTGCCAGCAGTGAATGGGGGCCTGGCTACACCTTC	CASSEWGPGYTF
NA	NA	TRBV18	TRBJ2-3	TGTGCCAGCTCCCCCATAGACTTGAGGAGCGGAGATACGCAGTATTTT	CASSPIDLRSGDTQYF
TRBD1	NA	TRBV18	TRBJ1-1	TGTGCCAGCTCACCCACAGGGGTAATGAGTGGGAACACTGAAGCTTTCTTT	CASSPTGVMSGNTEAFF
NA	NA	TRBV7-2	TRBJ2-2	TGTGCCAGCAGCTCTCGACAAAACACCGGGGAGCTGTTTTTT	CASSSRQNTGELFF
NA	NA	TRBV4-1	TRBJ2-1	TGCGCCAGCAGCCAATCGAAACTAGTAAGCTCCTACAATGAGCAGTTCTTC	CASSQSKLVSSYNEQFF
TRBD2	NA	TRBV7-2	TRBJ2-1	TGTGCCAGCAGCGGATACCATCGGGAGGTAGGAAATGAGCAGTTCTTC	CASSGYHREVGNEQFF
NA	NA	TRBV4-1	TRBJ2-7	TGCGCCAGCAGCCAACCACTCGAGTCCTACGAGCAGTACTTC	CASSQPLESYEQYF
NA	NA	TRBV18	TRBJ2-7	TGTGCCAGCTCACCGCGACAAAATCCAACCTACGAGCAGTACTTC	CASSPRQNPTYEQYF
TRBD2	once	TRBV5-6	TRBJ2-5	TGTGCCAGCACCGGACTAGCGGGAGCTGGGGAGACCCAGTACTTC	CASTGLAGAGETQYF
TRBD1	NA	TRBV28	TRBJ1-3	TGTGCCAGCGGGACAGGGGTTGCTTACTCTGGAAACACCATATATTTT	CASGTGVAYSGNTIYF
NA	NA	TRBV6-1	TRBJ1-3	TGTGCCAGCAGTGAAGCCTACAGTCTCAAGGGGACCATATATTTT	CASSEAYSLKGTIYF
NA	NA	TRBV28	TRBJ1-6	TGTGCCAGCAGTTTAAAGTGGGCCTTAACGGTCCCCCGACAACCCTCCTATAATTCACCCCTCCACTTT	CASSLKWALTVPRQPSYNSPLHF
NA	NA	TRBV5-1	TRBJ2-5	TGCGCCAGCAGCTTGGCCATAGGGGATCAAGAGACCCAGTACTTC	CASSLAIGDQETQYF
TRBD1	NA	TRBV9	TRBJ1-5	TGTGCCAGCATCGACAGGGTAGAGCAGCCCCAGCATTTT	CASIDRVEQPQHF
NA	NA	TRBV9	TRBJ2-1	TGTGCCAGCAGCGTAGTTGGGGGGGCAGGGTCTCGGAATGAGCAGTTCTTC	CASSVVGGAGSRNEQFF
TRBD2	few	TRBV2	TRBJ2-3	TGTGCCAGCAGGCGGGAGGGCCCCACAGATACGCAGTATTTT	CASRREGPTDTQYF
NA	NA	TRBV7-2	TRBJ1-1	TGTGCCAGCAGCTTAATGGAGGTACCTCCGACAGCTTTCTTT	CASSLMEVPPTAFF
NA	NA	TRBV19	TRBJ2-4	TGTGCCAGTAGTGATAACCCGCAGGGGGCCAAAAACATTCAGTACTTC	CASSDNPQGAKNIQYF
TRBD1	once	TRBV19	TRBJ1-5	TGTGCCAGTTCCCAGGGGGATAGCAATCAGCCCCAGCATTTT	CASSQGDSNQPQHF